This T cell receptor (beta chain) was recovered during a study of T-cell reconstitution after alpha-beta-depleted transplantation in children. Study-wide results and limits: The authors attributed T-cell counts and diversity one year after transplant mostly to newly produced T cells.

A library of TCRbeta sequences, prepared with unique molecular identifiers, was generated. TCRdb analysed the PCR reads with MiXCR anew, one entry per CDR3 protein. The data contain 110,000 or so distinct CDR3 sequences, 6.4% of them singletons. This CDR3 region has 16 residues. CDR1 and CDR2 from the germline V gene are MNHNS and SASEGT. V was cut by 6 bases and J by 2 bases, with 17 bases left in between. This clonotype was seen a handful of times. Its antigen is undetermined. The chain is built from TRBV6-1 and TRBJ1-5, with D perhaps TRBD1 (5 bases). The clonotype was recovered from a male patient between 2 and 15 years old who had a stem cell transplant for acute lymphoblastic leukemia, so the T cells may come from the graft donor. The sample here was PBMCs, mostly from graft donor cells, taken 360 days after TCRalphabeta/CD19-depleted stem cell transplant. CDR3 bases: TGTGCCAGCAGCCGGGGGTCCCCCAGGGGCAATCAGCCCCAGCATTTT. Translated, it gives CASSRGSPRGNQPQHF.